This TCR beta chain is from a study of blood T cell repertoires in COVID-19. As for the study in general: Some COVID-19 samples were acute and others convalescent; all came from the United States, Italy and Spain. The cDNA or gDNA used as material had been derived from T cells, B-cell-depleted T cells, or PBMCs.

Participant reports of clinical history set cohort assignment. Germline V lookup: CDR1 SEHNR, CDR2 FQNEAQ (reference sequence). The CDR3 totals 12 residues. V was clipped by 5 bases and J by 8 bases, with 12 bases between them. Per the authors' pipeline: By means of reference gene primer amplification, nucleated cell counts were estimated. Assay used: immunoSEQ multiplex PCR; TCRdb lists only in-frame clones, some missing. The DNA was the basis for D and trimming; V, J and clone size are from that table. The sample includes some 200,000 clones, roughly 79% of them seen just once. The chain has TRBV7-9 and TRBJ1-1, with D hard to call. Material for sequencing was PBMCs or T cells enriched from blood (not recorded which). The TCR sequence derives from a woman aged 50 to 65 with acute COVID-19. CDR3 nucleotide sequence: TGTGCCAGCAGCCTGCGTGGGCTAGAAGCTTTCTTT. This gives the protein CASSLRGLEAFF. Supplemented by reference TRBV7-9 and TRBJ1-1, the full variable domain reads DTGVSQNPRHKITKRGQNVTFRCDPISEHNRLYWYRQTLGQGPEFLTYFQNEAQLEKSRLLSDRFSAERPKGSFSTLEIQRTEQGDSAMYLCASSLRGLEAFFGQGTRLTVV.